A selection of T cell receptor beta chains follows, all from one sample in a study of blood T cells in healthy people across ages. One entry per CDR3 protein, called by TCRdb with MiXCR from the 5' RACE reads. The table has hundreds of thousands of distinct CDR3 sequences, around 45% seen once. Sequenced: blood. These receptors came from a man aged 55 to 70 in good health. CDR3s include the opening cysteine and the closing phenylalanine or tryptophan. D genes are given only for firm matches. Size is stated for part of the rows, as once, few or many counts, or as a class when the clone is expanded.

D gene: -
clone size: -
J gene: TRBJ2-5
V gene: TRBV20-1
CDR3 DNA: TGCAGTGCTAGAGCTACAACAACTAGCATAGATCACAATGAGCAGTACTTC
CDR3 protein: CSARATTTSIDHNEQYF

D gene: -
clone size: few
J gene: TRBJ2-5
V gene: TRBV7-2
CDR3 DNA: TGTGCCAGCAGCAAGGGGGGCAGCCAAGAGACCCAGTACTTC
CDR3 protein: CASSKGGSQETQYF

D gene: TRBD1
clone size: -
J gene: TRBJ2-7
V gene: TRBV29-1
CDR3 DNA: TGCAGCGTTGAAGGTAGCCAACAGGGGGCCGACGAGCAGTACTTC
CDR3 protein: CSVEGSQQGADEQYF

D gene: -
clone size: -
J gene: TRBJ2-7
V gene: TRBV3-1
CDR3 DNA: TGTGCCAGCATCCAAGGTGTTATGTCGGTCTACGAGCAGTACTTC
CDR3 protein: CASIQGVMSVYEQYF

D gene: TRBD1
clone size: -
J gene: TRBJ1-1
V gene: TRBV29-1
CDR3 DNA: TGCAGCGGGTACCGGGACAGTGAAGCTTTCTTT
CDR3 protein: CSGYRDSEAFF

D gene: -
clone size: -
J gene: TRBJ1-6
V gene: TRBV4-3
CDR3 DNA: TGCGCCAGCAGCCAAGAGGGGGGGTCCTCCTATAATTCACCCCTCCACTTT
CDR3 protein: CASSQEGGSSYNSPLHF

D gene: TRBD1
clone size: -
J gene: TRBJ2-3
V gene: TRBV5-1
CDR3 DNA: TGCGCCAGCAGCTTGGCCCGGACAGGCCCCACCACAGATACGCAGTATTTT
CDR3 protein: CASSLARTGPTTDTQYF

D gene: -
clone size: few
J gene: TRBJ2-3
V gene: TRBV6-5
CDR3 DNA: TGTGCCAGCAGTTACTCGGCTTACGACACAGATACGCAGTATTTT
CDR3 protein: CASSYSAYDTDTQYF

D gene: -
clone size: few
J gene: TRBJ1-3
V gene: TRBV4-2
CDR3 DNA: TGTGCCAGCAGCCCGGTCACGGGAGGGGGCTCTGGAAACACCATATATTTT
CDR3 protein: CASSPVTGGGSGNTIYF

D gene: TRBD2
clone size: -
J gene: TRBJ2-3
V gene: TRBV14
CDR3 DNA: TGTGCCAGCAGCCAATTCGCTATGACTAGCGGGAGGGCAGATACGCAGTATTTT
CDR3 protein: CASSQFAMTSGRADTQYF

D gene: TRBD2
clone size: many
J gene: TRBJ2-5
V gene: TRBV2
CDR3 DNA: TGTGCCAGCAGTGGGACTAGCGGGGTCGGTGAGACCCAGTACTTC
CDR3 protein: CASSGTSGVGETQYF

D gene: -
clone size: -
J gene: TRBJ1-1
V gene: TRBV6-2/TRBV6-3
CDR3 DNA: TGTGCCAGCAGTTACCCGTACCTAGGTCTGAACACTGAAGCTTTCTTT
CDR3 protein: CASSYPYLGLNTEAFF

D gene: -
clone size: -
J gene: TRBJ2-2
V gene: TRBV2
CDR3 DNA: TGTGCCAGCAGCGTGAGGGGGTCCGGGGAGCTGTTTTTT
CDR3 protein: CASSVRGSGELFF

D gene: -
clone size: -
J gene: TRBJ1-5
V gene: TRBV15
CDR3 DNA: TGTGCCACCAGCAGAGACCCCACGGGGAATCAGCCCCAGCATTTT
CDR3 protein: CATSRDPTGNQPQHF

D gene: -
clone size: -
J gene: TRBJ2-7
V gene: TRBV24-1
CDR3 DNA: TGTGCCACCAGTGGGGGACACACCTACGAGCAGTACTTC
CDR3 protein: CATSGGHTYEQYF

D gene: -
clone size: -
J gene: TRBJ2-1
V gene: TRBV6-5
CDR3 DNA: TGTGCCAGCAGTTACGGGGGGGGCGTCTCCTACGATGAGCAGTTCTTC
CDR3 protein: CASSYGGGVSYDEQFF

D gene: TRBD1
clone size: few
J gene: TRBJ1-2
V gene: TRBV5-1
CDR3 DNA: TGCGCCAGCAGCAAACGGACAGGGTCTAACTATGGCTACACCTTC
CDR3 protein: CASSKRTGSNYGYTF

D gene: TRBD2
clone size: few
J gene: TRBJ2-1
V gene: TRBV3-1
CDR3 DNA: TGTGCCAGCAGGAGAGCGGGGGGTCGGGATGAGCAGTTCTTC
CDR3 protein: CASRRAGGRDEQFF

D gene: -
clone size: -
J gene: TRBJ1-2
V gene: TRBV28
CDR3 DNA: TGTGCCAGCAGTTTAGGTGGGGTTCTCATCCACTATGGCTACACCTTC
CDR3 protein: CASSLGGVLIHYGYTF

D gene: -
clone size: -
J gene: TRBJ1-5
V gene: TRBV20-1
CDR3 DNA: TGCAGTGCCCTGGGCCATAGCAATCAGCCCCAGCATTTT
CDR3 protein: CSALGHSNQPQHF

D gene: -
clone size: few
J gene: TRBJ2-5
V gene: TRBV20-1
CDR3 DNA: TGCAGTGCTCTGGGGTCCAGGGGTCGAGAGACCCAGTACTTC
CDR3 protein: CSALGSRGRETQYF